This TCR beta chain appears in the sequencing data of a study of T cells in Graves' hyperthyroidism and ophthalmopathy. Whole-study results and caveats: Also found in blood were most expanded thyroid clonotypes above 0.001.

The V end was cut by 0 bases, the J end by 9 bases, with 10 bases between. Germline loops: CDR1 DFQATT, CDR2 SNEGSKA (reference sequence). This CDR3 contains 12 residues. This clonotype has ten or more counts. Antigen specificity is unknown. There were TCR beta CDR3 regions amplified from RNA transcripts. The TCR CDR3 first-round RT-PCR relied on the HTBI primer set. TCRdb reprocessed the multiplex PCR reads with MiXCR, giving one entry per CDR3 protein. The data contain approximately 330,000 distinct CDR3 sequences, over 20% of them singletons. The V call is TRBV20-1, the J call TRBJ2-3; D call uncertain. Sequenced: blood. This clonotype was sampled from a woman aged 45-60 years with Graves' hyperthyroidism. The CDR3 DNA is TGCAGTGCTAGAGATCTTGTAGGCACGCAGTATTTT. Translation: CSARDLVGTQYF.